The 15 T cell receptor beta chains in this list originate from one sample, sequenced in a study of neurological immune-mediated disorders. TCRdb analysed the 5' RACE reads with MiXCR anew, one entry per CDR3 protein. The sample has 65,000 to 90,000 distinct CDR3 sequences, approximately 3.4% seen once. The sample consisted of PBMCs. The source is a woman in her 50s with multiple sclerosis.

This clonotype was found many times. The chain recombines TRBV6-5 with TRBJ1-1, with D unclear. CDR1 is MNHEY, CDR2 SVGAGI, per germline. The CDR3 consists of 12 residues. Trimming took 6 bases from V and 7 from J, leaving 12 bases between them. CDR3 sequence (DNA): TGTGCCAGCAGCCAGAATCGACTTGAAGCTTTCTTT. It encodes CASSQNRLEAFF.

This clonotype showed up many times. The chain uses TRBV5-5 and TRBJ1-4; possible D gene TRBD1, 5 bases. CDR1 and CDR2 (germline): SGHKS, YYEKEE (reference sequence). This CDR3 contains 15 residues. The germline V and J ends were trimmed by 2 bases and 5 bases, with 13 bases remaining between them. The CDR3: CASSFHRSLNEKLFF. In DNA form, the CDR3 reads TGTGCCAGCAGCTTTCACAGGTCCTTAAATGAAAAACTGTTTTTT.

This clonotype has at least ten counts. The chain combines TRBV4-2 with TRBJ1-5, with D uncertain. Looked up from germline, CDR1 is LGHNA and CDR2 is YNFKEQ. The CDR3 contains 13 residues. Trimming removed 0 bases at V and 8 bases at J, with 8 bases between. The CDR3 nucleotides read TGTGCCAGCAGCCAAGATTGGCGAGAGCCCCAGCATTTT. This gives the protein CASSQDWREPQHF.

This clonotype came up many times. CDR3 sequence: CASSWDSFEQYV. The DNA of the CDR3 is TGTGCCAGCAGCTGGGACTCCTTTGAGCAGTACGTC. This chain links TRBV12-3 or TRBV12-4 with TRBJ2-7; maybe TRBD2 (6 bases). The CDR3 contains 12 residues. The V end lost 6 bases, the J end lost 7 bases, and 13 bases lay between the germline ends.

This clonotype occurred many times. The gene calls are TRBV20-1 and TRBJ1-1; a possible D gene is TRBD1 (5 bases). The V end lost 6 bases, the J end lost 2 bases, and 19 bases lay between the germline ends. Looked up from germline, CDR1 is DFQATT and CDR2 is SNEGSKA (reference sequence). The length of the CDR3 is 15 residues. The chain's CDR3 is CSAELPPRVNTEAFF. CDR3 DNA sequence: TGCAGTGCAGAGCTACCCCCCAGGGTAAACACTGAAGCTTTCTTT.

This clonotype was detected ten times or more. The chain links TRBV20-1 to TRBJ1-6; no firm D call. CDR3 length: 12 amino acids. V lost 5 bases, J lost 2 bases, and 4 bases lay in between. Germline V gene lookup returns CDR1 DFQATT and CDR2 SNEGSKA (reference sequence). The CDR3 nucleotides read TGCAGTGCTGACCCCTATAATTCACCCCTCCACTTT. Protein product: CSADPYNSPLHF.

J is TRBJ2-7 and V is TRBV5-1, with 11 bases that match TRBD1. The CDR3 has 17 amino acids. Germline V gene lookup returns CDR1 SGHRS and CDR2 YFSETQ. Unmatched junction bases numbered 12, after V lost 4 bases and J lost 3 bases. CDR3 region: CASSPGTGGSHHYEQYF. CDR3 sequence (DNA): TGCGCCAGCAGCCCGGGGACAGGGGGTAGTCACCACTACGAGCAGTACTTC.

This clonotype has at least ten counts. The rearrangement links TRBV15 to TRBJ1-1; D remains ambiguous. The CDR3 totals 14 residues. Trimming took off 5 bases at V and 1 base at J, with 11 bases between the two ends. The germline V gene encodes CDR1 LNHNV and CDR2 YYDKDF (reference sequence). In DNA, the CDR3 is TGTGCCACCAGCTTCAAGGGTCGGAACACTGAAGCTTTCTTT. Translated: CATSFKGRNTEAFF. Full variable domain (outside the CDR3, taken from reference TRBV15 and TRBJ1-1): DAMVIQNPRYQVTQFGKPVTLSCSQTLNHNVMYWYQQKSSQAPKLLFHYYDKDFNNEADTPDNFQSRRPNTSFCFLDIRSPGLGDTAMYLCATSFKGRNTEAFFGQGTRLTVV.

In its sample, this clonotype was seen many times. The gene calls are TRBV5-1 and TRBJ1-4; 9 bases agree with TRBD1. The CDR3 is 14 amino acids. V lost 4 bases, J lost 3 bases, and 1 base stayed unmatched. Germline CDR1 and CDR2: SGHRS and YFSETQ. The CDR3 loop is CASSRDRANEKLFF. The CDR3 nucleotides are TGCGCCAGCAGCCGGGACAGGGCTAATGAAAAACTGTTTTTT.

In this sample, this clonotype turned up many times. The chain links TRBV7-2 to TRBJ2-1; D gene ambiguous. CDR1 is SGHTA and CDR2 is FQGNSA in the germline V gene. V lost 5 bases and J 4 bases, leaving 12 bases between the germline ends. This CDR3 is 14 amino acids long. CDR3: CASSPNAFYNEQFF. CDR3 sequence (DNA): TGTGCCAGCAGCCCTAATGCCTTTTACAATGAGCAGTTCTTC.

This clonotype came up many times. The chain has TRBV6-2 or TRBV6-3 and TRBJ1-2; no definite D call. This CDR3 has 14 residues. Deletions cut 8 bases from V and 2 bases from J, with 15 bases between. Germline CDR1 MNHEY, CDR2 SVGEGT. CDR3 residues: CASVPSWSNYGYTF. The CDR3 DNA reads TGTGCCAGCGTCCCATCATGGAGCAACTATGGCTACACCTTC.

The table lists this clonotype with many counts. The chain joins TRBV9 to TRBJ2-7; 9 bases are shared with TRBD2. J gave up 2 bases and V 0 bases, and 3 bases lay outside the gene matches. CDR1 and CDR2 (germline): SGDLS, YYNGEE. The CDR3 contains 15 residues. The CDR3 nucleotides read TGTGCCAGCAGCGTAGGGGCGGGAGGGACCTACGAGCAGTACTTC. Translation gives CASSVGAGGTYEQYF.

This clonotype came up many times. This chain connects TRBV6-6 to TRBJ2-7, with D possibly being TRBD1 (5 bases). Germline V gene sequence: CDR1 MNHNY, CDR2 SVGAGI (reference sequence). V lost 5 bases and J lost 1, with 9 bases in between. This CDR3 has 13 residues. As DNA, the CDR3 is TGTGCCAGCAGTGGTAGACAGTCCTACGAGCAGTACTTC. Translated: CASSGRQSYEQYF.

This clonotype was observed many times. The J gene is TRBJ2-7, the V gene TRBV12-3 or TRBV12-4; D is possibly TRBD2 (5 bases). The CDR3 is 12 residues long. Deletions cut 8 bases from V and 3 bases from J, with 11 bases between. CDR3 DNA sequence: TGTGCCAGCGGAACCCGGGACTACGAGCAGTACTTC. Translating it yields CASGTRDYEQYF.

The chain recombines TRBV6-1 with TRBJ2-5; D perhaps matches TRBD1 (5 bases). This CDR3 has 15 amino acids. The germline V and J ends were trimmed by 5 bases and 0 bases, with 13 bases remaining between them. Germline values: CDR1 MNHNS, CDR2 SASEGT. DNA of the CDR3: TGTGCCAGCAGTACGGACATGGCCTACCAAGAGACCCAGTACTTC. Protein: CASSTDMAYQETQYF.